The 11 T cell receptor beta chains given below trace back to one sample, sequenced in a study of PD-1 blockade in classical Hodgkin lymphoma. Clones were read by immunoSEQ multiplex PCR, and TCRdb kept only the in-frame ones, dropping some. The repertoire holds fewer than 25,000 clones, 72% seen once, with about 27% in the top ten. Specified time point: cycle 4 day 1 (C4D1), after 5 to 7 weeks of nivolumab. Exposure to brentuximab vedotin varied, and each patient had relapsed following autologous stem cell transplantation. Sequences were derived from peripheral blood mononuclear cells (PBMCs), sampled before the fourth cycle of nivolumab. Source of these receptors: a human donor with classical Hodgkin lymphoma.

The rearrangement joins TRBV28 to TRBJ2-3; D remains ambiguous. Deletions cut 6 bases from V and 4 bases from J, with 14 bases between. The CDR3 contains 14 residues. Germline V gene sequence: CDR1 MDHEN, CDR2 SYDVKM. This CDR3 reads CASSYSSRPDTQYF. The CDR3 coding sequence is TGTGCCAGCAGCTATTCAAGTAGGCCAGATACGCAGTATTTT. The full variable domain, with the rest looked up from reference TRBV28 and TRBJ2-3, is DVKVTQSSRYLVKRTGEKVFLECVQDMDHENMFWYRQDPGLGLRLIYFSYDVKMKEKGDIPEGYSVSREKKERFSLILESASTNQTSMYLCASSYSSRPDTQYFGPGTRLTVL.

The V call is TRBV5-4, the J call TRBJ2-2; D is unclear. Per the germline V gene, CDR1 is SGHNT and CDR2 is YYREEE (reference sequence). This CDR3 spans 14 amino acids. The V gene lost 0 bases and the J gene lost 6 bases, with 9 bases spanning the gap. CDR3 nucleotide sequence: TGTGCCAGCAGCTTGGGAGGTCCGGCCGGGGAGCTGTTTTTT. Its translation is CASSLGGPAGELFF.

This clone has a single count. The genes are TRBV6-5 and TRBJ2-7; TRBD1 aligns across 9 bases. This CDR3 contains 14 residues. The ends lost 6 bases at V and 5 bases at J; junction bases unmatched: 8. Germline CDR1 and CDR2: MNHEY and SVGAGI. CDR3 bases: TGTGCCAGCAGCCGGGACAGGGCTTCCAACGAGCAGTACTTC. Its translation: CASSRDRASNEQYF.

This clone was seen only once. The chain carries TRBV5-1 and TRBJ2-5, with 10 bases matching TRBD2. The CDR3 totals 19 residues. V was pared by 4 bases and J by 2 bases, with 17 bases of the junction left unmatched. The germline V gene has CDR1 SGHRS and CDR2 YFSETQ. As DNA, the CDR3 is TGCGCCAGCAGCCACATTCGTAATAGCGGGGGGAAAGGGCAAGAGACCCAGTACTTC. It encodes CASSHIRNSGGKGQETQYF.

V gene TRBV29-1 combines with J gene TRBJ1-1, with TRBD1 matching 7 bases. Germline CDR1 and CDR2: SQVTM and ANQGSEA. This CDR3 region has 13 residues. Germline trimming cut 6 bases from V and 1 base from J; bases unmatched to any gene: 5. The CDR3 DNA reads TGCAGCGTAACACAGGGGACGAACACTGAAGCTTTCTTT. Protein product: CSVTQGTNTEAFF.

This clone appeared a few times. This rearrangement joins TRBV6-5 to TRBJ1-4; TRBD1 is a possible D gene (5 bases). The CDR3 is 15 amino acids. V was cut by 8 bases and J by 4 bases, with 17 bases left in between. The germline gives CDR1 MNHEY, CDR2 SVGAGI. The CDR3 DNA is TGTGCCAGCGGTGGACGGGGGATAGGTAATGAAAAACTGTTTTTT. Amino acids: CASGGRGIGNEKLFF.

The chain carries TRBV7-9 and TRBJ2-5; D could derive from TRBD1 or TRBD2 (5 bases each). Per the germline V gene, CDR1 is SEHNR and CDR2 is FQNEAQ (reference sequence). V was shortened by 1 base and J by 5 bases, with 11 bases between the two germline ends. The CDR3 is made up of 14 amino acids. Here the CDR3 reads CASSLGWGGETQYF. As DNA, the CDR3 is TGTGCCAGCAGCTTAGGGTGGGGCGGGGAGACCCAGTACTTC. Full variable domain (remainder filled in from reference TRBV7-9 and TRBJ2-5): DTGVSQNPRHKITKRGQNVTFRCDPISEHNRLYWYRQTLGQGPEFLTYFQNEAQLEKSRLLSDRFSAERPKGSFSTLEIQRTEQGDSAMYLCASSLGWGGETQYFGPGTRLLVL.

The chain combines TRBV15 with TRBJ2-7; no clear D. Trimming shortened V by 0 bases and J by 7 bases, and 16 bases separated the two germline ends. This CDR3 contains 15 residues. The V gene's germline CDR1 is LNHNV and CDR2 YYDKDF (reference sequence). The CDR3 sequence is CATSRDRIPSAEQYF. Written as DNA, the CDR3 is TGTGCCACCAGCAGAGATCGAATCCCCAGCGCTGAGCAGTACTTC.

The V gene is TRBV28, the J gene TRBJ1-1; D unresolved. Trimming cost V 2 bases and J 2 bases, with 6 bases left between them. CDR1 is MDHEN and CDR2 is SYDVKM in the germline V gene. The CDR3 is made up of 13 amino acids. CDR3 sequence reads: CASSLPYNTEAFF. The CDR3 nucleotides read TGTGCCAGCAGTTTACCTTACAACACTGAAGCTTTCTTT.

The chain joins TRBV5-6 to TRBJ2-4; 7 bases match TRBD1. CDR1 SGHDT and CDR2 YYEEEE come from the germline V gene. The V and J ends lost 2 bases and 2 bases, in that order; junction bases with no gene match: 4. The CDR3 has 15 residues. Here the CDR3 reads CASSFKTGTKNIQYF. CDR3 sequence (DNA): TGTGCCAGCAGCTTCAAGACAGGGACCAAAAACATTCAGTACTTC.

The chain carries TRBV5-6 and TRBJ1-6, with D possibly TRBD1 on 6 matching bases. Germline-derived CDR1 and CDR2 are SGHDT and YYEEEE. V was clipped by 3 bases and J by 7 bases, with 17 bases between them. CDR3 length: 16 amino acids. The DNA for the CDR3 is TGTGCCAGCAGCTCGCGTTTGGGGACACGGAATTCACCCCTCCACTTT. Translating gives CASSSRLGTRNSPLHF.